A selection of T cell receptor beta chains follows, all from one sample in a study of beta chain features in type 1 diabetes. The repertoire was sequenced with immunoSEQ multiplex PCR; TCRdb's copy has only in-frame clones and lacks some. The data hold about 240,000 clones, with around a quarter observed a single time. The specimen sequenced was central memory CD4+ T cells from blood. The receptors shown here come from a young man in good health. The CDR3 runs from the conserved cysteine through the conserved F or W. The D gene is left open where the match is weak. Size is stated for part of the rows, as once, few or many counts, or as a class when the clone is expanded.

j_call d_call clone_size v_call cdr3_nt cdr3_aa
TRBJ2-7 . . TRBV7-9 TGTGCCAGCAGGCCCGGAGTCGTCTCCTACGAGCAGTACTTC CASRPGVVSYEQYF
TRBJ2-7 TRBD2 . TRBV7-2 TGTGCCAGCAGCTCTATGACTAGCGGGGGCTACGAGCAGTACTTC CASSSMTSGGYEQYF
TRBJ2-1 . few TRBV7-9 TGTGCCAGCAGCCGTCGGGGCGGGATTAGCTCCTACAATGAGCAGTTCTTC CASSRRGGISSYNEQFF
TRBJ1-1 . . TRBV15 TGTGCCACCAGCAGATCCACCGAAGCTTTCTTT CATSRSTEAFF
TRBJ1-1 . few TRBV9 TGTGCCAGCAGCCGGGAGGATGGCACTGAAGCTTTCTTT CASSREDGTEAFF
TRBJ1-2 . . TRBV15 TGTGCCACCAGCAGAGCCAGATCGGGCAATCTCGGCGGCTACACCTTC CATSRARSGNLGGYTF
TRBJ2-3 . . TRBV7-8 TGTGCCAGCAGCTTACGGGGCGGAATAAGCACAGATACGCAGTATTTT CASSLRGGISTDTQYF
TRBJ2-7 TRBD1 many TRBV9 TGTGCCAGCAGCGTAGCGGGACAGGGGACCACCTACGAGCAGTACTTC CASSVAGQGTTYEQYF
TRBJ2-5 TRBD2 few TRBV29-1 TGCAGCGTTGGGACTAGCGGGGGGGCGCGGGAGACCCAGTACTTC CSVGTSGGARETQYF
TRBJ1-4 . few TRBV6-1 TGTGCCAGCAGTACCGGCGATGCGGCTAATGAAAAACTGTTTTTT CASSTGDAANEKLFF
TRBJ2-5 . . TRBV2 TGTGCCAGCAGCGTGATGGAGACCCAGTACTTC CASSVMETQYF
TRBJ2-3 . many TRBV14 TGTGCCAGCAGCCAGGACACCAGCACAGATACGCAGTATTTT CASSQDTSTDTQYF
TRBJ2-7 . . TRBV29-1 TGCAGCGTTGAGGGGGGGCCGGACGAGCAGTACTTC CSVEGGPDEQYF
TRBJ2-6 TRBD2 . TRBV4-3 TGCGCCAGCAGTCCCGGGGGGACTGGGGCCAACGTCCTGACTTTC CASSPGGTGANVLTF
TRBJ1-5 . . TRBV5-4 TGTGCCAGCAGCTTGGGGGGCAGGGAGAATCAGCCCCAGCATTTT CASSLGGRENQPQHF
TRBJ2-3 . few TRBV29-1 TGCAGCGCCGCCCGGTCTGAGGGAGATACGCAGTATTTT CSAARSEGDTQYF
TRBJ2-1 . . TRBV7-9 TGTGCCAGCAGCTTAGAAGGGGAGCAGTTCTTC CASSLEGEQFF
TRBJ1-5 . . TRBV28 TGTGCCAGCAGTGCGACAGGCGGCAATCAGCCCCAGCATTTT CASSATGGNQPQHF
TRBJ2-3 TRBD2 . TRBV7-3 TGTGCCAGCAGCTTAAGTATTAGCGGGGGCACAGATACGCAGTATTTT CASSLSISGGTDTQYF
TRBJ1-2 TRBD1 . TRBV10-3 TGTGCCATCAGTGAGGACAGGGAGGTCTATGGCTACACCTTC CAISEDREVYGYTF
TRBJ1-1 TRBD1 . TRBV20-1 TGCAGTGCTCCCCAGGGGGCTGAAGCTTTCTTT CSAPQGAEAFF
TRBJ2-3 TRBD2 . TRBV29-1 TGCAGCGTTGAATGGGGCGGGAGGGCCAAAGCCGAAACGCAGTATTTT CSVEWGGRAKAETQYF
TRBJ2-1 . few TRBV11-2 TGTGCCAGCAGCGAATGGACAGCTATCTACAATGAGCAGTTCTTC CASSEWTAIYNEQFF
TRBJ2-7 . few TRBV7-2 TGTGCCAGCAGCTTCAGGGTTGGAGAGCAGTACTTC CASSFRVGEQYF
TRBJ2-5 TRBD2 . TRBV7-6 TGTGCCAGCAGCCCCACTGGCGGGGGGGCCCGGGAGACCCAGTACTTC CASSPTGGGARETQYF
TRBJ2-1 . . TRBV15 TGTGCCACCAGCAGAGATCTTTACCTAGAAGGGGTGTTCTTC CATSRDLYLEGVFF
TRBJ2-7 . few TRBV6-5 TGTGCCAGCAGGACAGAGTTCTACGAGCAGTACTTC CASRTEFYEQYF
TRBJ2-1 TRBD2 few TRBV30 TGTGCCTGGAGCCGACGGACTAGCGGGAGACCCAATGAGCAGTTCTTC CAWSRRTSGRPNEQFF
TRBJ2-3 . few TRBV9 TGTGCCAGCAGCCTCCTCTCTAGCACAGATACGCAGTATTTT CASSLLSSTDTQYF
TRBJ1-2 . . TRBV6-5 TGTGCCAGCAAAGGGGCAAACTATGGCTACACCTTC CASKGANYGYTF